This TCR beta chain appears in the sequencing data of a study of CD8 T cells in ankylosing spondylitis. Study-level findings and limits: Roughly eight highly homologous variants made up a TCR beta motif that seemed to typify ankylosing spondylitis blood.

One entry per CDR3 protein, called by TCRdb with MiXCR from the 5' RACE reads. The sample lists 650,000 to 800,000 distinct CDR3 sequences; around 20% were seen once. This clonotype was picked up a small number of times. The antigen remains undetermined. The CDR3 has 12 amino acids. Unmatched junction bases numbered 0, after V lost 2 bases and J lost 4 bases. CDR1 DFQATT and CDR2 SNEGSKA come from the germline V gene (reference sequence). The sequenced sample was blood, either unsorted or a sorted T cell fraction (not recorded which). The sequence derives from a male donor with ankylosing spondylitis. The rearrangement uses TRBV20-1 and TRBJ2-5; 8 nucleotides line up with TRBD2. The CDR3 here is CSARREGETQYF. The CDR3 DNA reads as TGCAGTGCTAGACGGGAGGGAGAGACCCAGTACTTC.